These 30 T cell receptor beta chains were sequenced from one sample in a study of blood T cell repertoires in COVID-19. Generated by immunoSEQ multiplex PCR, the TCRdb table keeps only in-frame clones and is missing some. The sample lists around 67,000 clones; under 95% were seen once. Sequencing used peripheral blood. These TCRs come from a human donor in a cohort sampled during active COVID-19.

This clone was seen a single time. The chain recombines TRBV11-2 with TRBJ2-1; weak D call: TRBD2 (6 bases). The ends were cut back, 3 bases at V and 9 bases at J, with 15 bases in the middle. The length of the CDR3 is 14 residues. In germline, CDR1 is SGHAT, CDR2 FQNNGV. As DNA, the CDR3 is TGTGCCAGCAGCTTGAGGCGGGGTTTCTTTGAGCAGTTCTTC. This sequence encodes CASSLRRGFFEQFF.

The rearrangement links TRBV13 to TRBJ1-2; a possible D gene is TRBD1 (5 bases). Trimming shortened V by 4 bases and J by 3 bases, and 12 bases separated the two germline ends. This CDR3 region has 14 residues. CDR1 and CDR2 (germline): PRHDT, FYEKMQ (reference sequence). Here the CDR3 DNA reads TGTGCCAGCAGCTCAGGCCGGGGGGACTATGGCTACACCTTC. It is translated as CASSSGRGDYGYTF. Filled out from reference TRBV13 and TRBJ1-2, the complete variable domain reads AAGVIQSPRHLIKEKRETATLKCYPIPRHDTVYWYQQGPGQDPQFLISFYEKMQSDKGSIPDRFSAQQFSDYHSELNMSSLELGDSALYFCASSSGRGDYGYTFGSGTRLTVV.

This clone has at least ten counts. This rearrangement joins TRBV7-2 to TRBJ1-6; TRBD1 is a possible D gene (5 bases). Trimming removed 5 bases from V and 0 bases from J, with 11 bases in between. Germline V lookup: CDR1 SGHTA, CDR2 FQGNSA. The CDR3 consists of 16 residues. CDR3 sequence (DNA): TGTGCCAGCAGCCAACCCGGGGGCTCCTATAATTCACCCCTCCACTTT. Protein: CASSQPGGSYNSPLHF.

The CDR3 DNA follows: TGCAGCGCCTGGACAGCCACAAGCTCTGGAAACACCATATATTTT. Amino acids: CSAWTATSSGNTIYF. The chain carries TRBV29-1 and TRBJ1-3, with a possible D match to TRBD1 (6 bases). Trimming stripped 7 bases from V and 0 bases from J, with 16 bases between. Per germline, CDR1 SQVTM and CDR2 ANQGSEA. This CDR3 comprises 15 residues.

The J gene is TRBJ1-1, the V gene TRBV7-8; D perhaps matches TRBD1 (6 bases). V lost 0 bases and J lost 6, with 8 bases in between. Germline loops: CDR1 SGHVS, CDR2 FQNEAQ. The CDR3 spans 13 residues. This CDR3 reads CASSLAQGPEAFF. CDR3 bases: TGTGCCAGCAGCTTAGCTCAGGGGCCTGAAGCTTTCTTT.

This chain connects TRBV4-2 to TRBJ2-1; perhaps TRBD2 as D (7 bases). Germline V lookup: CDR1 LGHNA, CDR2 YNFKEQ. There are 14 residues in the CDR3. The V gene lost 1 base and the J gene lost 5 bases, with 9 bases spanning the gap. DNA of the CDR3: TGTGCCAGCAGCCAAGCGGGGGGCCACAATGAGCAGTTCTTC. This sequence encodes CASSQAGGHNEQFF.

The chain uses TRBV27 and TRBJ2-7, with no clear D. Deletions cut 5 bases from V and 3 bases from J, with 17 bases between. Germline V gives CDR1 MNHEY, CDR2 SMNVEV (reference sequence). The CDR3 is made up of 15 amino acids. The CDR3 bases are TGTGCCAGCAGTCCGAGACCCGGGTCTTACTACGAGCAGTACTTC. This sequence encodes CASSPRPGSYYEQYF.

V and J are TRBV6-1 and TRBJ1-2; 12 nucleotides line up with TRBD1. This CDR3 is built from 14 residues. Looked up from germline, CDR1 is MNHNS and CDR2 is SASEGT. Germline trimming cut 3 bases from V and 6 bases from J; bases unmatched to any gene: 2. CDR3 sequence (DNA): TGTGCCAGCAGTGAGGGACAGGGGGCGGATGGCTACACCTTC. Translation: CASSEGQGADGYTF.

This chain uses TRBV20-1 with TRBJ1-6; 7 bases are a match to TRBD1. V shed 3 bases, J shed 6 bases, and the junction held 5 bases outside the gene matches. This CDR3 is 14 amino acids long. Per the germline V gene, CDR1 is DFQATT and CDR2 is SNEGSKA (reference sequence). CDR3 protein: CSASLRGVNSPLHF. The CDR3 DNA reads TGCAGTGCTAGTCTCAGGGGGGTTAATTCACCCCTCCACTTT.

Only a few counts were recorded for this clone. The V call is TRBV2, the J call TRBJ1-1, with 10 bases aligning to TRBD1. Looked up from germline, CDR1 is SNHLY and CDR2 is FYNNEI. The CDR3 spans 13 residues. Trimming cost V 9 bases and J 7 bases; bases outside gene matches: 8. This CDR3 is CASPGTGESEAFF. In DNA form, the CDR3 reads TGTGCCAGTCCAGGGACAGGGGAGAGTGAAGCTTTCTTT.

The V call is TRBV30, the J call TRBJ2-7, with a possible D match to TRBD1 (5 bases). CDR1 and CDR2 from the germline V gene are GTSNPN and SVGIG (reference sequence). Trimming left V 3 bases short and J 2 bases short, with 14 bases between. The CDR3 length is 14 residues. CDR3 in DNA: TGTGCCTGGAGATGGGGCTTGACCACCTACGAGCAGTACTTC. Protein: CAWRWGLTTYEQYF.

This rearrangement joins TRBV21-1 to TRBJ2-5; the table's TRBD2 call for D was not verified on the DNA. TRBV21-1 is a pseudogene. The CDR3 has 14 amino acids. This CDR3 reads CASSLRRLTGTQYF. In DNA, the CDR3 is TGTGCCAGCAGCTTAAGGCGACTAACGGGGACCCAGTACTTC.

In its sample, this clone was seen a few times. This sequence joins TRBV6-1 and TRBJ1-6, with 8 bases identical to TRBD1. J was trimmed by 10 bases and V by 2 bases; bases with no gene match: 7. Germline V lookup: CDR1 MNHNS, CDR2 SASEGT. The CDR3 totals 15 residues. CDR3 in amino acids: CASSETPGQESPLHF. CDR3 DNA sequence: TGTGCCAGCAGTGAAACCCCGGGACAGGAGTCACCCCTCCACTTT.

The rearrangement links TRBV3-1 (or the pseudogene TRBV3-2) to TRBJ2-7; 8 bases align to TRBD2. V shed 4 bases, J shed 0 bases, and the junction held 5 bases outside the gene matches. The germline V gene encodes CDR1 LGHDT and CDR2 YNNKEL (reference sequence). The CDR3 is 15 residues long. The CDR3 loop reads CASSLGTSRSYEQYF. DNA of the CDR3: TGTGCCAGCAGCCTGGGGACTAGTCGCTCCTACGAGCAGTACTTC.

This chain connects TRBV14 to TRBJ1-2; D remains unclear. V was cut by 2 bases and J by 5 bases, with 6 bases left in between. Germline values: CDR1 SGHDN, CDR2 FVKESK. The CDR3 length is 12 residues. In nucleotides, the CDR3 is TGTGCCAGCAGCCAAAGCGCTTATGGCTACACCTTC. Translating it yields CASSQSAYGYTF.

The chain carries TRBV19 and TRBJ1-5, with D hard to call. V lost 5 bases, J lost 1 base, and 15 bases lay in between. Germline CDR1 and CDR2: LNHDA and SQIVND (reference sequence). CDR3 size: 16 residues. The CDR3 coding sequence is TGTGCCAGTAGTGAGGCGTCCGACGGGAGCAATCAGCCCCAGCATTTT. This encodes CASSEASDGSNQPQHF.

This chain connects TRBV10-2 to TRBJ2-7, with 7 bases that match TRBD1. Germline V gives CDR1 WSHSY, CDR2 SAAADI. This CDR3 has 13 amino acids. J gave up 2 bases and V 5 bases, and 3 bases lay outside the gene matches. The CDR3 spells CASSTGAPYEQYF. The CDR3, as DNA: TGCGCCAGCAGTACAGGGGCACCCTACGAGCAGTACTTC.

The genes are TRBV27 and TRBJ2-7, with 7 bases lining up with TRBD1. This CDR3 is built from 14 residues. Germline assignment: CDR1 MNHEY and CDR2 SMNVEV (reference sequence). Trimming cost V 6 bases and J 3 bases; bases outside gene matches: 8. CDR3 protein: CASSSRDSIYEQYF. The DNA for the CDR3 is TGTGCCAGCAGCTCCCGGGACAGCATCTACGAGCAGTACTTC.

CDR3 coding DNA: TGTGCCAGCCGCCCGTTATCTTACAGGGGGAGCCATTACTCACCCCTCCACTTT. Translation gives CASRPLSYRGSHYSPLHF. V is TRBV2 and J is TRBJ1-6, with 8 bases that match TRBD1. The CDR3 extends over 18 amino acids. CDR1 and CDR2 from the germline V gene are SNHLY and FYNNEI. Trimming at V came to 8 bases and at J to 10 bases, leaving 22 bases not matched to a gene.

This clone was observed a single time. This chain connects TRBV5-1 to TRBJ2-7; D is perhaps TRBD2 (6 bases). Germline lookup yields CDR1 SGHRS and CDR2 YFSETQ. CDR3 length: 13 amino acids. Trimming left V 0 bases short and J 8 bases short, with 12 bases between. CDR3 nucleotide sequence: TGCGCCAGCAGCTTGGAGCTGGGGAGGCAGCAGTACTTC. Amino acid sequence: CASSLELGRQQYF. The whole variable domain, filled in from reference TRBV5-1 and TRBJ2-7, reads KAGVTQTPRYLIKTRGQQVTLSCSPISGHRSVSWYQQTPGQGLQFLFEYFSETQRNKGNFPGRFSGRQFSNSRSEMNVSTLELGDSALYLCASSLELGRQQYFGPGTRLTVT.

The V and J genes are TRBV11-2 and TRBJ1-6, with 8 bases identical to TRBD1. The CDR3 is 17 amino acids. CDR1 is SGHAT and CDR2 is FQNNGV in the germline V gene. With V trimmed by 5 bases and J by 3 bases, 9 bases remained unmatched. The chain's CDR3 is CASSPRTGINYNSPLHF. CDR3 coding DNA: TGTGCCAGCAGCCCTCGGACAGGGATTAACTATAATTCACCCCTCCACTTT.

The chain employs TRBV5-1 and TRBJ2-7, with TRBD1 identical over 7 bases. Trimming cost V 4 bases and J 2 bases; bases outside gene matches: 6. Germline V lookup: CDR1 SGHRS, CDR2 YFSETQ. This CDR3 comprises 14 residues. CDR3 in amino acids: CASSHRDRTYEQYF. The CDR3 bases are TGCGCCAGCAGCCACCGGGACAGAACCTACGAGCAGTACTTC.

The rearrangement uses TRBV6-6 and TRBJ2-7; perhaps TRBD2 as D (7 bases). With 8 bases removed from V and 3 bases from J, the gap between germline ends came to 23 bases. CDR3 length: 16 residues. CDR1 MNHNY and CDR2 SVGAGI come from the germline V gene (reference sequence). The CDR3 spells CASEGAEGGGYYEQYF. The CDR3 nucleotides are TGTGCCAGCGAGGGAGCTGAGGGCGGGGGCTACTACGAGCAGTACTTC.

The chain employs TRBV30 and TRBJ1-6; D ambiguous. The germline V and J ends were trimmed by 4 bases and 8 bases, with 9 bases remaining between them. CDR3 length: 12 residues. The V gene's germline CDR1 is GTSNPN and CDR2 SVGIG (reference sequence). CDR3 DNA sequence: TGTGCCTGGACCAAGACTGATTCACCCCTCCACTTT. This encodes CAWTKTDSPLHF.

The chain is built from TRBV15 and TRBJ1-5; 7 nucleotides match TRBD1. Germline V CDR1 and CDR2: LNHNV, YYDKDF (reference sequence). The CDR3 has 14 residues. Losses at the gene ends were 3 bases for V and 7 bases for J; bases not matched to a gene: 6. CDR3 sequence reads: CATSSGRGDQPQHF. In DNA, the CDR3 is TGTGCCACCAGCAGCGGCAGGGGGGACCAGCCCCAGCATTTT.

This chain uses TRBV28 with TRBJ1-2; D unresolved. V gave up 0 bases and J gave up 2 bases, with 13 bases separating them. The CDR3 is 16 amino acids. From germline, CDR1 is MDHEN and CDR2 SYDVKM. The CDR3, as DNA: TGTGCCAGCAGTTTATGGAGCCGGGTAGCAAACTATGGCTACACCTTC. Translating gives CASSLWSRVANYGYTF.

CDR3: CASSLGRASYGYTF. The CDR3 bases are TGTGCCAGCAGCTTAGGCAGGGCAAGCTATGGCTACACCTTC. The V call is TRBV11-2, the J call TRBJ1-2; D is perhaps TRBD1 (5 bases). Germline V gene lookup returns CDR1 SGHAT and CDR2 FQNNGV. V was trimmed by 1 base and J by 4 bases, leaving 10 bases between them. The CDR3 is 14 residues long.

The CDR3 DNA follows: TGTGCCAGCAGTTATGGCAGGGGCGATAACACCGGGGAGCTGTTTTTT. This sequence encodes CASSYGRGDNTGELFF. The rearrangement uses TRBV6-5 and TRBJ2-2; weak D call: TRBD1 (6 bases). Germline-derived CDR1 and CDR2 are MNHEY and SVGAGI. Trimming removed 3 bases from V and 2 bases from J, with 13 bases in between. The CDR3 extends over 16 amino acids.

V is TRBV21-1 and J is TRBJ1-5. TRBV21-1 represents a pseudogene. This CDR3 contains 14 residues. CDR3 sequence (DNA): TGTGCCAGCAGCACACCCCTTAGGAGGCAGCCCCAGCATTTT. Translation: CASSTPLRRQPQHF.

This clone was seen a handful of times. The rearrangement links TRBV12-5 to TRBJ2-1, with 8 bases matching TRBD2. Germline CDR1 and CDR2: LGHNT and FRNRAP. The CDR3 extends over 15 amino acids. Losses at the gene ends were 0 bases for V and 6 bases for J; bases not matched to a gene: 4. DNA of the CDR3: TGTGCTAGTGGTTTGGTAATTGGGACTAGCAATGAGCAGTTCTTC. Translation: CASGLVIGTSNEQFF.